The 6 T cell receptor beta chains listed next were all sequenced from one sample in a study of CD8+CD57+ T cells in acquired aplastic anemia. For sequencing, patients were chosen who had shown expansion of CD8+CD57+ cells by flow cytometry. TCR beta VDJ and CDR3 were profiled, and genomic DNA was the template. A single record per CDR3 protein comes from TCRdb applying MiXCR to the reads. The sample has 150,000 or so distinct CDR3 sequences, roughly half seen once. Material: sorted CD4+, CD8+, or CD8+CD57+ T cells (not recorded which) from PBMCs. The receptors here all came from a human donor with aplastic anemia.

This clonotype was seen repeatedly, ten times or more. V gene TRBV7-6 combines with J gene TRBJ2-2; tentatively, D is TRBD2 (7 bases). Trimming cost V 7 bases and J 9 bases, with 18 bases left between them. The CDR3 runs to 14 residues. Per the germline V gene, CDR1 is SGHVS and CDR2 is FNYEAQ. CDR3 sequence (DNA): TGTGCCAGCACCCCGGGGGGCCCCGACCGGGAGCTGTTTTTT. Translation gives CASTPGGPDRELFF.

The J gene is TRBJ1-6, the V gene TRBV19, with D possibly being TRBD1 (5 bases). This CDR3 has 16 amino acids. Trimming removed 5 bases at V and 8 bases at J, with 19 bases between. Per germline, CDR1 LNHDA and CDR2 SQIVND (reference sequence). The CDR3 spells CASSLVYGTADSPLHF. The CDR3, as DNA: TGTGCCAGTAGTCTGGTGTACGGGACGGCGGATTCACCCCTCCACTTT.

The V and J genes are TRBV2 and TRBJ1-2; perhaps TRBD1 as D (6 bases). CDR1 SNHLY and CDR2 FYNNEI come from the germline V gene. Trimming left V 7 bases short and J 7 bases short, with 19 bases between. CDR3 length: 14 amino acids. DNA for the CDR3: TGTGCCAGCATCCGAGACAGGCTGATTGGTGGCTACACCTTC. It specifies CASIRDRLIGGYTF.

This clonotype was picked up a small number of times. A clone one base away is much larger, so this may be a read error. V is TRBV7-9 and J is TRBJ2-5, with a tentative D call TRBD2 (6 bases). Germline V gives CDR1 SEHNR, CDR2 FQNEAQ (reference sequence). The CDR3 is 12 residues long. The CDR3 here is CASRGGVEAQYF. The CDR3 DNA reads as TGTGCCAGCAGAGGAGGGGTAGAGGCCCAGTACTTC.

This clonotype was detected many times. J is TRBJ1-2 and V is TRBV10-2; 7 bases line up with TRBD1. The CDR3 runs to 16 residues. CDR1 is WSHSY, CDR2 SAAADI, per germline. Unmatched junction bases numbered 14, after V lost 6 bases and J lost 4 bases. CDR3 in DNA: TGCGCCAGCAGATCAGGACAGGCACCAGGGGGCTATGGCTACACCTTC. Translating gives CASRSGQAPGGYGYTF.

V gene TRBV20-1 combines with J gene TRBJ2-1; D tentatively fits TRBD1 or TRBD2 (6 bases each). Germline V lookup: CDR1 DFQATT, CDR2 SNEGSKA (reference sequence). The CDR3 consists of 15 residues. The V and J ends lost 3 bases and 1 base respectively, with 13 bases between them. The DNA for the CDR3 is TGCAGTGCTAGGACCCGGGGGCTATCCTACAATGAGCAGTTCTTC. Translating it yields CSARTRGLSYNEQFF.